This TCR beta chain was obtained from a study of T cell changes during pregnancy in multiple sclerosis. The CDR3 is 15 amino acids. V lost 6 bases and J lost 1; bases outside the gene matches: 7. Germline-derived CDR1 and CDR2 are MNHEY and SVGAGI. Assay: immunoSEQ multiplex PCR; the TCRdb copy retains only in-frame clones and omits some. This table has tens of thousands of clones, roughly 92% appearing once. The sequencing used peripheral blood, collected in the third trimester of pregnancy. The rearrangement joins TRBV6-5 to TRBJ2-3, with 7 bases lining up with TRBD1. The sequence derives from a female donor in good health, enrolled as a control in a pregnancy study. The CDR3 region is CASSAEDRGTDTQYF. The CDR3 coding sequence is TGTGCCAGCAGCGCTGAAGACAGGGGCACAGATACGCAGTATTTT.